Listed here are 26 T cell receptor beta chains from one sample, sequenced in a study of Tregs in tolerant kidney transplant recipients. Clones were sequenced by immunoSEQ multiplex PCR, and TCRdb holds only the in-frame ones, with some missing. The sample includes approximately 90,000 clones, around 90% seen only once; the top ten take roughly 5%. Sequencing was carried out using CD8+ T cells from blood. The receptors shown here come from a human donor in good health.

The chain couples TRBV5-8 to TRBJ2-3; D is undetermined. The CDR3 consists of 14 residues. Trimming took off 0 bases at V and 1 base at J, with 6 bases between the two ends. Germline-derived CDR1 and CDR2 are SGHTS and YDEGEE. The DNA of the CDR3 is TGTGCCAGCAGCTTGGACAGTGGCACAGATACGCAGTATTTT. This gives the protein CASSLDSGTDTQYF.

The chain is built from TRBV5-1 and TRBJ1-2; a weak D match, TRBD1 (5 bases). Germline CDR1 reads SGHRS; CDR2 reads YFSETQ. Deletions cut 3 bases from V and 3 bases from J, with 15 bases between. This CDR3 region has 15 residues. Here the CDR3 reads CASSSSIDRDYGYTF. For the CDR3, the DNA is TGCGCCAGCAGCTCGAGCATCGACAGAGACTATGGCTACACCTTC.

The chain couples TRBV2 to TRBJ2-7; D perhaps matches TRBD1 (5 bases). V gave up 3 bases and J gave up 1 base, with 7 bases separating them. The CDR3 has 13 residues. The germline gives CDR1 SNHLY, CDR2 FYNNEI. Here the CDR3 reads CASSETASYEQYF. The DNA of the CDR3 is TGTGCCAGCAGTGAGACAGCATCCTACGAGCAGTACTTC.

V is TRBV5-1 and J is TRBJ2-7; perhaps TRBD2 as D (5 bases). In germline, CDR1 is SGHRS, CDR2 YFSETQ. Between the trimmed V and J ends, which lost 2 bases and 4 bases, there was a span of 16 bases. The CDR3 is made up of 15 amino acids. DNA for the CDR3: TGCGCCAGCAGCTTCCTGGTCGGGGAAAAGTACGAGCAGTACTTC. Protein product: CASSFLVGEKYEQYF. The full variable domain, its missing parts supplied by reference TRBV5-1 and TRBJ2-7, is KAGVTQTPRYLIKTRGQQVTLSCSPISGHRSVSWYQQTPGQGLQFLFEYFSETQRNKGNFPGRFSGRQFSNSRSEMNVSTLELGDSALYLCASSFLVGEKYEQYFGPGTRLTVT.

The chain carries TRBV25-1 and TRBJ2-2; D perhaps matches TRBD2 (6 bases). The V and J ends lost 4 bases and 5 bases respectively, with 11 bases between them. This CDR3 is built from 14 residues. The germline gives CDR1 MGHDK, CDR2 SYGVNS. The CDR3 coding sequence is TGTGCCAGCAGTGTTGCGGGAATTACCGGGGAGCTGTTTTTT. This encodes CASSVAGITGELFF.

The chain couples TRBV9 to TRBJ2-5, with D possibly TRBD2 on 6 matching bases. V was cut by 0 bases and J by 5 bases, with 14 bases left in between. The CDR3 covers 15 residues. Germline CDR1 SGDLS, CDR2 YYNGEE. This CDR3 reads CASSVVTGVYETQYF. In DNA, the CDR3 is TGTGCCAGCAGCGTAGTAACGGGAGTATATGAGACCCAGTACTTC. The whole variable domain, remainder taken from reference TRBV9 and TRBJ2-5, is DSGVTQTPKHLITATGQRVTLRCSPRSGDLSVYWYQQSLDQGLQFLIQYYNGEERAKGNILERFSAQQFPDLHSELNLSSLELGDSALYFCASSVVTGVYETQYFGPGTRLLVL.

The gene calls are TRBV7-8 and TRBJ2-7; the D is unclear. Looked up from germline, CDR1 is SGHVS and CDR2 is FQNEAQ. Trimming removed 1 base from V and 6 bases from J, with 10 bases in between. This CDR3 is 13 amino acids long. CDR3 in DNA: TGTGCCAGCAGCTTAGATTTTCCGGTCGAGCAGTACTTC. This encodes CASSLDFPVEQYF. Complete variable domain (other parts from reference TRBV7-8 and TRBJ2-7): GAGVSQSPRYKVAKRGQDVALRCDPISGHVSLFWYQQALGQGPEFLTYFQNEAQLDKSGLPSDRFFAERPEGSVSTLKIQRTQQEDSAVYLCASSLDFPVEQYFGPGTRLTVT.

This clone was counted only a few times. The chain is built from TRBV6-1 and TRBJ2-6; 7 nucleotides line up with TRBD2. V dropped 4 bases and J dropped 1; count of bases not matched to a gene: 1. This CDR3 contains 15 residues. Germline CDR1 MNHNS, CDR2 SASEGT. The CDR3 DNA sequence: TGTGCCAGCAGTGGGGGAGGGTCTGGGGCCAACGTCCTGACTTTC. Its translation: CASSGGGSGANVLTF.

V is TRBV15 and J is TRBJ2-1; 7 nucleotides match TRBD1. This CDR3 contains 17 residues. Trimming cost V 1 base and J 1 base; bases outside gene matches: 7. Germline values: CDR1 LNHNV, CDR2 YYDKDF (reference sequence). CDR3 residues: CATSRALADRSYNEQFF. The CDR3 DNA reads as TGTGCCACCAGCAGAGCTCTCGCGGACAGGTCCTACAATGAGCAGTTCTTC.

V and J are TRBV7-9 and TRBJ1-1; tentative D call: TRBD1 (5 bases). Germline lookup yields CDR1 SEHNR and CDR2 FQNEAQ (reference sequence). The V gene lost 6 bases and the J gene lost 5 bases, with 13 bases spanning the gap. The CDR3 totals 13 residues. The CDR3 loop is CASSSPGATEAFF. The CDR3 DNA is TGTGCCAGCAGTTCTCCTGGGGCAACTGAAGCTTTCTTT.

The chain employs TRBV11-2 and TRBJ2-7; 12 bases fit TRBD2. V lost 4 bases and J lost 3; bases outside the gene matches: 7. The CDR3 is 16 amino acids. CDR1 and CDR2 (germline): SGHAT, FQNNGV. In DNA form, the CDR3 reads TGTGCCAGCAGCTGGGAGGGACTAGCGGGCCACTACGAGCAGTACTTC. Translated, it gives CASSWEGLAGHYEQYF. Combining the CDR3 with reference TRBV11-2 and TRBJ2-7 gives the whole variable domain EAGVAQSPRYKIIEKRQSVAFWCNPISGHATLYWYQQILGQGPKLLIQFQNNGVVDDSQLPKDRFSAERLKGVDSTLKIQPAKLEDSAVYLCASSWEGLAGHYEQYFGPGTRLTVT.

This chain uses TRBV27 with TRBJ1-5; TRBD1 is a possible D gene (5 bases). From germline, CDR1 is MNHEY and CDR2 SMNVEV (reference sequence). V lost 0 bases and J lost 6, with 9 bases in between. The CDR3 extends over 14 amino acids. This chain's CDR3 is CASSLSGQGQPQHF. Written as DNA, the CDR3 is TGTGCCAGCAGTTTATCAGGGCAGGGTCAGCCCCAGCATTTT.

The chain employs TRBV11-2 and TRBJ2-7; no definite D call. The CDR3 spans 13 residues. The ends were cut back, 5 bases at V and 2 bases at J, with 10 bases in the middle. Germline CDR1 SGHAT, CDR2 FQNNGV. The CDR3 spells CASSHGPAYEQYF. CDR3 in DNA: TGTGCCAGCAGCCACGGACCGGCCTACGAGCAGTACTTC.

The rearrangement links TRBV2 to TRBJ1-2; the D is unclear. This CDR3 spans 14 amino acids. The V gene lost 9 bases and the J gene lost 0 bases, with 14 bases spanning the gap. CDR1 is SNHLY and CDR2 is FYNNEI in the germline V gene. The CDR3: CARIDWTSNYGYTF. The CDR3, as DNA: TGTGCCAGAATCGACTGGACCTCTAACTATGGCTACACCTTC.

This chain joins TRBV6-1 and TRBJ2-5; maybe TRBD2 (5 bases). The length of the CDR3 is 15 residues. Germline lookup yields CDR1 MNHNS and CDR2 SASEGT. V was pared by 4 bases and J by 5 bases, with 17 bases between. CDR3 amino acids: CASSANERRRETQYF. The CDR3 DNA reads TGTGCCAGCAGTGCGAACGAGCGGCGGCGGGAGACCCAGTACTTC.

The V gene is TRBV19, the J gene TRBJ1-1; D uncertain. Trimming pared 6 bases from V and 2 bases from J, leaving 7 bases between. This CDR3 region has 12 residues. Germline loops: CDR1 LNHDA, CDR2 SQIVND (reference sequence). CDR3 bases: TGTGCCAGTAGCAGCGAAAACACTGAAGCTTTCTTT. Protein sequence: CASSSENTEAFF.

The chain combines TRBV30 with TRBJ2-5; possible D gene TRBD2, 5 bases. Germline CDR1 reads GTSNPN; CDR2 reads SVGIG (reference sequence). Trimming shortened V by 0 bases and J by 5 bases, and 16 bases separated the two germline ends. The CDR3 has 15 amino acids. The CDR3 loop reads CAWSVIRGYGETQYF. CDR3 DNA sequence: TGTGCCTGGAGTGTAATACGAGGGTACGGGGAGACCCAGTACTTC.

V gene TRBV5-8 combines with J gene TRBJ1-1; D is unresolved. V was trimmed by 0 bases and J by 3 bases, leaving 6 bases between them. The germline V gene has CDR1 SGHTS and CDR2 YDEGEE. The CDR3 is made up of 13 amino acids. Here the CDR3 DNA reads TGTGCCAGCAGCTTGGCCGGGGACACTGAAGCTTTCTTT. It specifies CASSLAGDTEAFF.

The chain has TRBV4-1 and TRBJ2-2; 13 bases are shared with TRBD2. The CDR3 length is 15 residues. The junction had 6 bases not matched to a gene; V was cut back by 8 bases and J by 6 bases. CDR1 is MGHRA and CDR2 is YSYEKL in the germline V gene. DNA for the CDR3: TGCGCCAGCCTTAGGACTAGCGGGGGACCCGGGGAGCTGTTTTTT. It encodes CASLRTSGGPGELFF.

CDR3 nucleotide sequence: TGTGCTAGTGCCCGGAGGGGAGGGGCGGCAGATACGCAGTATTTT. Amino acids: CASARRGGAADTQYF. V usage is TRBV12-5 and J usage is TRBJ2-3; TRBD2 aligns across 7 bases. From germline, CDR1 is LGHNT and CDR2 FRNRAP. CDR3 size: 15 residues. The V and J ends lost 7 bases and 4 bases, in that order; junction bases with no gene match: 11. The full variable domain, its missing parts supplied by reference TRBV12-5 and TRBJ2-3, is DARVTQTPRHKVTEMGQEVTMRCQPILGHNTVFWYRQTMMQGLELLAYFRNRAPLDDSGMPKDRFSAEMPDATLATLKIQPSEPRDSAVYFCASARRGGAADTQYFGPGTRLTVL.

This sequence joins TRBV27 and TRBJ1-2; no clear D gene. The germline gives CDR1 MNHEY, CDR2 SMNVEV (reference sequence). The CDR3 runs 14 residues. The ends were cut back, 3 bases at V and 8 bases at J, with 16 bases in the middle. The CDR3 sequence is CASSLTPRVWGYTF. In DNA, the CDR3 is TGTGCCAGCAGTTTGACCCCCCGGGTGTGGGGCTACACCTTC.

This chain uses TRBV29-1 with TRBJ1-2; D remains unclear. Germline V gene data show CDR1 as SQVTM and CDR2 as ANQGSEA. The CDR3 is 14 amino acids. Trimming removed 4 bases from V and 4 bases from J, with 16 bases in between. In DNA form, the CDR3 reads TGCAGCGTTGCTAGTGGCGCGAAAGCCTATGGCTACACCTTC. This translates into CSVASGAKAYGYTF. Using reference TRBV29-1 and TRBJ1-2 for the parts outside the CDR3, the full variable domain is SAVISQKPSRDICQRGTSLTIQCQVDSQVTMMFWYRQQPGQSLTLIATANQGSEATYESGFVIDKFPISRPNLTFSTLTVSNMSPEDSSIYLCSVASGAKAYGYTFGSGTRLTVV.

The chain combines TRBV5-6 with TRBJ2-3; 9 nucleotides line up with TRBD2. Germline trimming cut 1 base from V and 3 bases from J; bases unmatched to any gene: 12. The CDR3 covers 18 residues. Germline V gives CDR1 SGHDT, CDR2 YYEEEE. The CDR3 DNA follows: TGTGCCAGCAGCTTGAATAGCGGGAGCGGAGGGGCTACAGATACGCAGTATTTT. This codes for CASSLNSGSGGATDTQYF.

V usage is TRBV4-1 and J usage is TRBJ1-1; D remains ambiguous. Germline CDR1 MGHRA, CDR2 YSYEKL. The V end lost 1 base, the J end lost 1 base, and 10 bases lay between the germline ends. This CDR3 contains 15 residues. This chain's CDR3 is CASSQGLAANTEAFF. In nucleotides, the CDR3 is TGCGCCAGCAGCCAAGGACTCGCAGCGAACACTGAAGCTTTCTTT.

This chain joins TRBV25-1 and TRBJ2-7; no clear D gene. CDR3 length equals 12 residues. The germline V gene encodes CDR1 MGHDK and CDR2 SYGVNS. The ends were cut back, 5 bases at V and 3 bases at J, with 8 bases in the middle. The CDR3 DNA sequence: TGTGCCAGCAGTCCTGGGAACTACGAGCAGTACTTC. It yields the protein CASSPGNYEQYF.

This chain joins TRBV10-2 and TRBJ2-1; D is undetermined. Trimming removed 9 bases at V and 2 bases at J, with 8 bases between. The CDR3 runs to 12 residues. Germline values: CDR1 WSHSY, CDR2 SAAADI. CDR3 bases: TGCGCCAGTGGGCCTACCTACAATGAGCAGTTCTTC. Translating it yields CASGPTYNEQFF.